The clone carrying this T cell receptor (beta chain) showed up just a few times. Losses at the gene ends were 2 bases for V and 4 bases for J; bases not matched to a gene: 4. Germline CDR1 reads SNHLY; CDR2 reads FYNNEI. This CDR3 region has 15 residues. This entry is derived from a study of control samples from healthy donors and cancer patients. The repertoire was sequenced with immunoSEQ multiplex PCR; TCRdb's copy has only in-frame clones and lacks some. Of 150,000 to 180,000 clones listed, approximately 93% are singletons. The specimen was blood. This rearrangement joins TRBV2 to TRBJ2-1; TRBD2 agrees at 8 bases. The clonotype comes from a man between 40 and 49 years old in good health. CDR3 sequence: CASSEISGEYNEQFF. In DNA form, the CDR3 reads TGTGCCAGCAGTGAAATTAGCGGGGAGTACAATGAGCAGTTCTTC.